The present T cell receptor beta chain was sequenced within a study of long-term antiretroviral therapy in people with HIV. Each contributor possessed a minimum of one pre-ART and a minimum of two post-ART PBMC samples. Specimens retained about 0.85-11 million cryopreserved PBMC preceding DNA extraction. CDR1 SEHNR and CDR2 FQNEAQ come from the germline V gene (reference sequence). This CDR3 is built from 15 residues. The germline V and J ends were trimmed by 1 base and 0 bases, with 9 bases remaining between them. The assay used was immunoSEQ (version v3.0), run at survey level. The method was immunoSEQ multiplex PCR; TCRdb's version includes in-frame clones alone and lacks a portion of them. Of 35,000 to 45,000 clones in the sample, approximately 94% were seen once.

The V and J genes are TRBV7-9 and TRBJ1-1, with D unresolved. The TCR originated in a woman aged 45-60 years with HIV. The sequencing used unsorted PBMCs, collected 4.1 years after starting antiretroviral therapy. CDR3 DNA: TGTGCCAGCAGCTTAGGGTACGCCCTGAACACTGAAGCTTTCTTT. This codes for CASSLGYALNTEAFF.